The T cell receptor beta chain under discussion was sequenced for a study of cytomegalovirus exposure and HLA in healthy donors. V lost 4 bases, J lost 9 bases, and 6 bases stayed unmatched. Germline values: CDR1 MNHEY, CDR2 SMNVEV (reference sequence). The CDR3 totals 14 residues. The PCR was carried out with 60 Vbeta primers and 13 Jbeta primers. The data were produced by immunoSEQ multiplex PCR, yet TCRdb's version contains in-frame clones alone and is incomplete. Counted here are roughly 160,000 clones, over 75% occurring once; the ten biggest clones make up 1%. The V call is TRBV27, the J call TRBJ2-1; TRBD1 matches at 10 bases. This clonotype originated in a woman aged 45-59 years in good health and CMV-seropositive. The sequenced sample consisted of PBMCs. CDR3 sequence (DNA): TGTGCCAGCAGTTCCGGGACAGGGGTGGGTGAGCAGTTCTTC. This codes for CASSSGTGVGEQFF.